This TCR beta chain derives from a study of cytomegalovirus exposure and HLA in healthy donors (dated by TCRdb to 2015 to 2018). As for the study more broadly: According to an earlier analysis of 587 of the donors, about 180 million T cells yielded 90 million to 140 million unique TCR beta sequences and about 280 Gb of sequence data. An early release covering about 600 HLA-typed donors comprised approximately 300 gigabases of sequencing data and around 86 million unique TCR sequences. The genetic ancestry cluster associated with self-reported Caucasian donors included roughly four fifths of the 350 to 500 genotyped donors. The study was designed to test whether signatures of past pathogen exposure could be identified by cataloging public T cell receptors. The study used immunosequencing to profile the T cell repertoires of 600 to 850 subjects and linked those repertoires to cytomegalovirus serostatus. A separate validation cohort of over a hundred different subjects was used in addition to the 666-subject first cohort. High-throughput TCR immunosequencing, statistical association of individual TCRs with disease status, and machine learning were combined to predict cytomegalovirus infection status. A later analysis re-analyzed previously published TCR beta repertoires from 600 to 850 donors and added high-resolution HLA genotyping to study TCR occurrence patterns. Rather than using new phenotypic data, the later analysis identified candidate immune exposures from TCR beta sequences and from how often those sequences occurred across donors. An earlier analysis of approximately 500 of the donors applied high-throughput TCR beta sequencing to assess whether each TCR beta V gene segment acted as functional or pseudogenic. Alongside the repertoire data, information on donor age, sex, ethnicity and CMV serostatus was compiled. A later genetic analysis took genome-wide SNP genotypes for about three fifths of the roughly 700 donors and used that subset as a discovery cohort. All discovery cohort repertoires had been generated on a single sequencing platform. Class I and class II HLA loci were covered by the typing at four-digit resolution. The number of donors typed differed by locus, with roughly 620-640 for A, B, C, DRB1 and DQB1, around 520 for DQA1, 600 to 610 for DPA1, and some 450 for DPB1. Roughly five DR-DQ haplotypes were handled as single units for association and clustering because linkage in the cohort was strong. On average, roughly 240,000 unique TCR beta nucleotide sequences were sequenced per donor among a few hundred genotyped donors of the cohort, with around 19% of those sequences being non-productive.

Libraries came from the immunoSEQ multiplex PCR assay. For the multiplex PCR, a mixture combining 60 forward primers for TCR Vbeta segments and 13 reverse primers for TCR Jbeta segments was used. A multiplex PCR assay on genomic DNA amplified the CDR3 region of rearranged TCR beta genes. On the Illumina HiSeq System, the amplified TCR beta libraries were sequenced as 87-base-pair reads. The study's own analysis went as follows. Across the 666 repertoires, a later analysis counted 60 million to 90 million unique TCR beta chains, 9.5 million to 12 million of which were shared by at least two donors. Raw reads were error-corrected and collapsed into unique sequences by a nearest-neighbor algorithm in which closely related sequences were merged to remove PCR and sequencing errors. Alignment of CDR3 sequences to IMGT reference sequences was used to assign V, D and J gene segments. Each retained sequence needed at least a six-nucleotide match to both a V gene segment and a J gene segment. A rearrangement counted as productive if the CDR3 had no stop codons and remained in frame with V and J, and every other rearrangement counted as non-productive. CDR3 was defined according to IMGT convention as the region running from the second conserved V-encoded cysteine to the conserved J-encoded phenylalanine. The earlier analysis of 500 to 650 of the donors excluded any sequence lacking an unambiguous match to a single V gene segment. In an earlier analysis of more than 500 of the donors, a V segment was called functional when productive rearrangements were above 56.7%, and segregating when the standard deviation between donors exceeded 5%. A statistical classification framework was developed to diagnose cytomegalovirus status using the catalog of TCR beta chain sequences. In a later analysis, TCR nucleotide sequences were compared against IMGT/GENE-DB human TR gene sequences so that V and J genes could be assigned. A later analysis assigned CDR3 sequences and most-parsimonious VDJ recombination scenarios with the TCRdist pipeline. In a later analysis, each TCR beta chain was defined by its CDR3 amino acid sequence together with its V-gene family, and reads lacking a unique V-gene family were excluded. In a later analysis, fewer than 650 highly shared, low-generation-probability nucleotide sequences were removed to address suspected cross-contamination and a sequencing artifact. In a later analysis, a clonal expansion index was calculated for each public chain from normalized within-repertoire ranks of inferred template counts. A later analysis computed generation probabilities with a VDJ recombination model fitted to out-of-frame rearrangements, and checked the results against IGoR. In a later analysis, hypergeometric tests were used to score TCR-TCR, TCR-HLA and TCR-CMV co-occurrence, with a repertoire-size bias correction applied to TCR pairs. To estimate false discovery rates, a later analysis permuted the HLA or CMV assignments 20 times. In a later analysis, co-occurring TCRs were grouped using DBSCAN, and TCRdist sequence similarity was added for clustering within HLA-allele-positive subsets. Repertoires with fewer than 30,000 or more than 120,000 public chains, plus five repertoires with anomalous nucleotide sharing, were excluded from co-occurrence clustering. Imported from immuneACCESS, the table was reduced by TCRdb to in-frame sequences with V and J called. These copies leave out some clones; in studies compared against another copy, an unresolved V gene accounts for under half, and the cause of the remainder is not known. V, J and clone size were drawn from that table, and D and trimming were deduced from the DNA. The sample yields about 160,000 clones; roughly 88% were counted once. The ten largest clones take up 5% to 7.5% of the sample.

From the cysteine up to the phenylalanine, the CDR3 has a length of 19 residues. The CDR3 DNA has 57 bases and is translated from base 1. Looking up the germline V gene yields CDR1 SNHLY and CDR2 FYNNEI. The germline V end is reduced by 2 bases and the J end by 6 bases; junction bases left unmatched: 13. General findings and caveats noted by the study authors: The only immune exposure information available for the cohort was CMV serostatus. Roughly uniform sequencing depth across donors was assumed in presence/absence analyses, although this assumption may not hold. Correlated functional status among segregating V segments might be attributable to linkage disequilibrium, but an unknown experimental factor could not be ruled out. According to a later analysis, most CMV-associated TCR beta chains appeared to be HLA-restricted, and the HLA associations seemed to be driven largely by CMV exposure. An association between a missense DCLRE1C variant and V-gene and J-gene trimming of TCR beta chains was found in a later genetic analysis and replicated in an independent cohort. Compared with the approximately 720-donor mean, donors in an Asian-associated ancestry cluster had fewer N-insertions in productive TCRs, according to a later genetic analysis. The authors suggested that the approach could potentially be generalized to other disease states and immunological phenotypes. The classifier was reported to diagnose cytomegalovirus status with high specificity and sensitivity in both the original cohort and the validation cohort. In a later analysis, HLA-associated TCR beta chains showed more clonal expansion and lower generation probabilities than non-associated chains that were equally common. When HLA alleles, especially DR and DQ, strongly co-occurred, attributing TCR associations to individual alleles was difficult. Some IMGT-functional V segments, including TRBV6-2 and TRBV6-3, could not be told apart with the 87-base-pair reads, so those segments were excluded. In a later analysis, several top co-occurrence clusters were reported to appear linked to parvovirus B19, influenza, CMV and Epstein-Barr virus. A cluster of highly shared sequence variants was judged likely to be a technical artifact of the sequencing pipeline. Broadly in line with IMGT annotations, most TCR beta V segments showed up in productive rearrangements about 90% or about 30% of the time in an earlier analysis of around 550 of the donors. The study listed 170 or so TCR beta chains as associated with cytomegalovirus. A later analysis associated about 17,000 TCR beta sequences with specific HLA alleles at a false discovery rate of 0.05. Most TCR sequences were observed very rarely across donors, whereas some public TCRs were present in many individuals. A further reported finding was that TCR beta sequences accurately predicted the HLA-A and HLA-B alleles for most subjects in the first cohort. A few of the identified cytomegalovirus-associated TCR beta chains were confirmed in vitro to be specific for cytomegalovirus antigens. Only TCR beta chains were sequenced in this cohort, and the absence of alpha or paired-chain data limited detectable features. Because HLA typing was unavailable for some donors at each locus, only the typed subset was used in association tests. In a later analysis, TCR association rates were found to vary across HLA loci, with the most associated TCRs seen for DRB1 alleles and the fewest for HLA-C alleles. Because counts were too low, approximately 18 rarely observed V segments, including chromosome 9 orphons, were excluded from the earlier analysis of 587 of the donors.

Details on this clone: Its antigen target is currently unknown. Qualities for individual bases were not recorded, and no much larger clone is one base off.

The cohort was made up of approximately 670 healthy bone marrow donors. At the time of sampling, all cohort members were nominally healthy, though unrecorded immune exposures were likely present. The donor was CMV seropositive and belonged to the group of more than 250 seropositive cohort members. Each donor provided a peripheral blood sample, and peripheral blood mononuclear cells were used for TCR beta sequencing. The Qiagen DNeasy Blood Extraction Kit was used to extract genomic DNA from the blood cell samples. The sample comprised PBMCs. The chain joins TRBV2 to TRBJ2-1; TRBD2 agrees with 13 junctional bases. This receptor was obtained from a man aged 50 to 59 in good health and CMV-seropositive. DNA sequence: TGTGCCAGCAGTGAAATGGGTACTGGACTAGCGGGAGATTTCAATGAGCAGTTCTTC. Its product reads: CASSEMGTGLAGDFNEQFF.